Below are 29 T cell receptor beta chains sequenced from a single sample in a study of shared clonotypes between healthy human individuals. Assay: immunoSEQ multiplex PCR; the TCRdb copy retains only in-frame clones and omits some. The table includes around 1.6 million clones, 95% to 99% detected once. Specimen: naive CD4+ T cells sorted from blood. As for subset: CD45RA+ positively selected. The receptor source for this set is a man aged 30 to 39 in good health.

The genes are TRBV28 and TRBJ2-7, with TRBD2 matching 9 bases. The ends lost 5 bases at V and 9 bases at J; junction bases unmatched: 14. CDR1 is MDHEN and CDR2 is SYDVKM in the germline V gene. The CDR3 totals 15 residues. DNA for the CDR3: TGTGCCAGCAGTGCACATTCGGGACTAGCCTTGGGGCAGTACTTC. Encoded protein: CASSAHSGLALGQYF.

The genes are TRBV11-2 and TRBJ2-2; D is possibly TRBD1 (5 bases). The V end lost 4 bases, the J end lost 7 bases, and 10 bases lay between the germline ends. Germline CDR1 reads SGHAT; CDR2 reads FQNNGV. This CDR3 is built from 13 residues. CDR3 bases: TGTGCCAGCAGCTCCAGGGTTTTCGGGGAGCTGTTTTTT. It translates to CASSSRVFGELFF.

V is TRBV30 and J is TRBJ2-5; 9 bases agree with TRBD2. The CDR3 runs 18 residues. J was trimmed by 5 bases and V by 0 bases; bases with no gene match: 16. Germline-derived CDR1 and CDR2 are GTSNPN and SVGIG (reference sequence). CDR3 amino acids: CAWSVYTGVAGVEETQYF. The CDR3 coding sequence is TGTGCCTGGAGTGTATATACTGGGGTAGCGGGAGTCGAGGAGACCCAGTACTTC.

V gene TRBV6-5 combines with J gene TRBJ2-7, with D possibly being TRBD1 (5 bases). CDR1 is MNHEY, CDR2 SVGAGI, per germline. V was shortened by 8 bases and J by 4 bases, with 15 bases between the two germline ends. The CDR3 is made up of 13 amino acids. Here the CDR3 reads CASGRTQNYEQYF. The DNA for the CDR3 is TGTGCCAGCGGACGGACACAAAATTACGAGCAGTACTTC.

V is TRBV11-2 and J is TRBJ2-3; D uncertain. The CDR3 runs to 13 residues. V gave up 1 base and J gave up 4 bases, with 6 bases separating them. Looked up from germline, CDR1 is SGHAT and CDR2 is FQNNGV. The CDR3 bases are TGTGCCAGCAGCTTAGTCTCCCCAGATACGCAGTATTTT. Protein: CASSLVSPDTQYF.

The chain carries TRBV12-5 and TRBJ2-1, with D tentatively TRBD2 (7 bases). Deletions cut 1 base from V and 10 bases from J, with 11 bases between. This CDR3 comprises 13 residues. Looked up from germline, CDR1 is LGHNT and CDR2 is FRNRAP. The CDR3 DNA sequence: TGTGCTAGTGGTTTGGAGGAGGGGGGGGAGCAGTTCTTC. As protein: CASGLEEGGEQFF.

The chain couples TRBV5-4 to TRBJ2-4, with a possible D match to TRBD1 (6 bases). CDR1 is SGHNT and CDR2 is YYREEE in the germline V gene (reference sequence). Trimming pared 3 bases from V and 1 base from J, leaving 14 bases between. The length of the CDR3 is 16 residues. The CDR3 DNA follows: TGTGCCAGCAGCTACAGGGCTGTTGGGGCCAAAAACATTCAGTACTTC. It yields the protein CASSYRAVGAKNIQYF.

The chain has TRBV27 and TRBJ1-5, with 7 bases matching TRBD1. CDR3 length: 15 residues. J gave up 4 bases and V 8 bases, and 11 bases lay outside the gene matches. Germline assignment: CDR1 MNHEY and CDR2 SMNVEV (reference sequence). CDR3 DNA sequence: TGTGCCAGCCGTCGCATGGACAGGTTAAATCAGCCCCAGCATTTT. Translation: CASRRMDRLNQPQHF.

A remark on this clone: Other nucleotide sequences from this sample produce the same CDR3. The chain joins TRBV29-1 to TRBJ2-3; 8 nucleotides agree with TRBD2. This CDR3 is built from 14 residues. The germline V gene encodes CDR1 SQVTM and CDR2 ANQGSEA. The J segment lost 1 base and the V segment lost 4 bases, leaving 4 bases of the junction unmatched. In nucleotides, the CDR3 is TGCAGCGTTGGCGGGGGGAGAGGCACAGATACGCAGTATTTT. It codes for CSVGGGRGTDTQYF.

CDR3 DNA: TGCGCCAGCAGCCTGGACAGGGGGCGATACGAGCAGTACTTC. It specifies CASSLDRGRYEQYF. The chain uses TRBV4-1 and TRBJ2-7; 11 bases line up with TRBD1. CDR1 is MGHRA and CDR2 is YSYEKL in the germline V gene. The CDR3 covers 14 residues. The J segment lost 4 bases and the V segment lost 4 bases, leaving 3 bases of the junction unmatched.

This rearrangement joins TRBV25-1 to TRBJ1-4; 7 bases match TRBD1. CDR3 size: 15 residues. V lost 3 bases to trimming and J lost 4 bases; unmatched junction nucleotides: 5. Germline V gene lookup returns CDR1 MGHDK and CDR2 SYGVNS. The CDR3 here is CASSEPGQLNEKLFF. The CDR3, as DNA: TGTGCCAGCAGTGAGCCGGGACAGCTTAATGAAAAACTGTTTTTT.

V usage is TRBV30 and J usage is TRBJ1-5; a possible D gene is TRBD1 (5 bases). The germline V gene has CDR1 GTSNPN and CDR2 SVGIG (reference sequence). CDR3 size: 13 residues. Trimming left V 1 base short and J 3 bases short, with 7 bases between. This CDR3 is CAWSAGYNQPQHF. CDR3 nucleotides: TGTGCCTGGAGTGCAGGGTACAATCAGCCCCAGCATTTT.

The gene calls are TRBV5-8 and TRBJ2-1; unclear D gene. Trimming removed 7 bases from V and 9 bases from J, with 11 bases in between. The CDR3 runs to 11 residues. From germline, CDR1 is SGHTS and CDR2 YDEGEE. This CDR3 reads CASSFTSEQFF. The CDR3 DNA sequence: TGTGCCAGCTCCTTTACCTCTGAGCAGTTCTTC.

This chain connects TRBV6-1 to TRBJ2-5; 7 bases are a match to TRBD1. The J segment lost 1 base and the V segment lost 3 bases, leaving 5 bases of the junction unmatched. This CDR3 region has 15 residues. Germline CDR1 MNHNS, CDR2 SASEGT. CDR3 protein: CASSDLQGFQETQYF. As DNA, the CDR3 is TGTGCCAGCAGTGATTTACAGGGGTTCCAAGAGACCCAGTACTTC.

The V and J genes are TRBV2 and TRBJ1-1; perhaps TRBD1 as D (6 bases). In germline, CDR1 is SNHLY, CDR2 FYNNEI. There are 12 residues in the CDR3. The CDR3 sequence: CAAKGVGTEAFF. As DNA, the CDR3 is TGTGCTGCAAAGGGGGTTGGAACTGAAGCTTTCTTT.

The count of this clone is one. The chain combines TRBV2 with TRBJ2-7; 9 bases fit TRBD1. V lost 3 bases to trimming and J lost 3 bases; unmatched junction nucleotides: 3. Per the germline V gene, CDR1 is SNHLY and CDR2 is FYNNEI. The CDR3 is made up of 14 amino acids. The CDR3 sequence is CASSDDRGDYEQYF. The CDR3 DNA is TGTGCCAGCAGTGACGACAGGGGGGACTACGAGCAGTACTTC.

The chain is built from TRBV7-9 and TRBJ1-5; TRBD1 aligns across 8 bases. J was trimmed by 2 bases and V by 5 bases; bases with no gene match: 2. The germline CDR1 and CDR2 sequences are SEHNR and FQNEAQ (reference sequence). The CDR3 runs to 14 residues. The CDR3 coding sequence is TGTGCCAGCAGCGGACAGGGACGCAATCAGCCCCAGCATTTT. Encoded protein: CASSGQGRNQPQHF.

The rearrangement links TRBV5-6 to TRBJ2-5; 13 nucleotides align to TRBD2. CDR3 length: 15 residues. CDR1 is SGHDT and CDR2 is YYEEEE in the germline V gene. J was trimmed by 5 bases and V by 4 bases; bases with no gene match: 5. The DNA of the CDR3 is TGTGCCAGCAGCCCACTAGCGGGAGGGCCGGAGACCCAGTACTTC. Residues: CASSPLAGGPETQYF.

This chain uses TRBV28 with TRBJ1-3; D unclear. The CDR3 is made up of 15 amino acids. The V gene lost 5 bases and the J gene lost 4 bases, with 15 bases spanning the gap. Germline-derived CDR1 and CDR2 are MDHEN and SYDVKM. In DNA, the CDR3 is TGTGCCAGCAGTCTCGCCAGTAGGTTGGGAAACACCATATATTTT. It is translated as CASSLASRLGNTIYF.

The chain has TRBV30 and TRBJ2-2; D remains unclear. CDR3 length: 14 amino acids. CDR1 is GTSNPN, CDR2 SVGIG, per germline (reference sequence). V dropped 1 base and J dropped 6 bases, with 12 bases sitting between them. In DNA, the CDR3 is TGTGCCTGGAGTGGCCCAGCTCTCTCCGGGGAGCTGTTTTTT. It is translated as CAWSGPALSGELFF.

The gene calls are TRBV7-9 and TRBJ2-1; the match to TRBD1 covers 9 bases. This CDR3 comprises 16 residues. In germline, CDR1 is SEHNR, CDR2 FQNEAQ (reference sequence). J was trimmed by 9 bases and V by 2 bases; bases with no gene match: 11. DNA of the CDR3: TGTGCCAGCAGCTTACTCTCGGGACAGGGCTACGGTGAGCAGTTCTTC. This gives the protein CASSLLSGQGYGEQFF.

This rearrangement joins TRBV19 to TRBJ2-2, with D hard to call. Trimming left V 5 bases short and J 1 base short, with 2 bases between. The CDR3 length is 12 residues. CDR1 and CDR2 (germline): LNHDA, SQIVND (reference sequence). The CDR3 DNA follows: TGTGCCAGTAGTGAGAACACCGGGGAGCTGTTTTTT. Translated, it gives CASSENTGELFF.

The chain joins TRBV7-9 to TRBJ1-3, with 7 bases that match TRBD1. The germline CDR1 and CDR2 sequences are SEHNR and FQNEAQ (reference sequence). The junction had 0 bases not matched to a gene; V was cut back by 5 bases and J by 2 bases. This CDR3 spans 13 amino acids. The CDR3 is CASSTGAGNTIYF. The CDR3 DNA follows: TGTGCCAGCAGCACAGGGGCTGGAAACACCATATATTTT.

The count of this clone is one. V and J are TRBV21-1 and TRBJ2-1; TRBD2 reflects the table's D call only, with no check against the DNA. TRBV21-1 corresponds to a pseudogene. The CDR3 is 15 residues long. For the CDR3, the DNA is TGTGCCAGCAAGCTTAGCGGGAGCTCCTACAATGAGCAGTTCTTC. This gives the protein CASKLSGSSYNEQFF.

The chain links TRBV2 to TRBJ2-7; D gene ambiguous. The V and J ends lost 2 bases and 0 bases respectively, with 5 bases between them. The CDR3 has 13 residues. Germline V gene sequence: CDR1 SNHLY, CDR2 FYNNEI. CDR3 amino acids: CASSELSSYEQYF. The CDR3 nucleotides read TGTGCCAGCAGTGAACTTAGCTCCTACGAGCAGTACTTC.

CDR3 loop: CATSSGQVGNQPQHF. DNA of the CDR3: TGTGCCACCAGCAGTGGGCAGGTGGGCAATCAGCCCCAGCATTTT. The J gene is TRBJ1-5, the V gene TRBV15; D uncertain. This CDR3 contains 15 residues. The germline V gene has CDR1 LNHNV and CDR2 YYDKDF (reference sequence). Trimming removed 3 bases at V and 2 bases at J, with 11 bases between. Together with reference TRBV15 and TRBJ1-5, the CDR3 gives the full variable domain: DAMVIQNPRYQVTQFGKPVTLSCSQTLNHNVMYWYQQKSSQAPKLLFHYYDKDFNNEADTPDNFQSRRPNTSFCFLDIRSPGLGDTAMYLCATSSGQVGNQPQHFGDGTRLSIL.

Note on this clone: Within the sample, other DNA sequences also encode this same CDR3. The chain employs TRBV5-1 and TRBJ1-3; tentatively, D is TRBD1 (5 bases). The CDR3 length is 15 residues. Germline assignment: CDR1 SGHRS and CDR2 YFSETQ. Trimming left V 0 bases short and J 0 bases short, with 7 bases between. CDR3 protein: CASSLGQLSGNTIYF. In DNA, the CDR3 is TGCGCCAGCAGCTTGGGACAGCTCTCTGGAAACACCATATATTTT.

The chain carries TRBV4-3 and TRBJ2-7, with D perhaps matching TRBD1 or TRBD2 (8 bases each). V was cut by 1 base and J by 4 bases, with 35 bases left in between. Germline assignment: CDR1 LGHNA and CDR2 YSLEER. CDR3 size: 22 residues. This chain's CDR3 is CASSQALWGRGLRSGKRYEQYF. Written as DNA, the CDR3 is TGCGCCAGCAGCCAAGCTTTATGGGGCAGGGGGCTTCGTAGCGGGAAAAGGTACGAGCAGTACTTC.

The chain is built from TRBV11-2 and TRBJ2-2; weak D call: TRBD1 (5 bases). Germline CDR1 is SGHAT and CDR2 is FQNNGV. V shed 2 bases and J shed 5 bases, with 9 bases lying between them. The CDR3 totals 14 residues. The CDR3 here is CASSLWHRTGELFF. The CDR3 DNA reads as TGTGCCAGCAGCTTATGGCACAGGACCGGGGAGCTGTTTTTT.